These T cell receptor beta chains were read from a single sample in a study of shared clonotypes between healthy human individuals. Clones were sequenced by immunoSEQ multiplex PCR, and TCRdb holds only the in-frame ones, with some missing. The data show millions of clones, approximately 93% seen once. The sequencing input was naive CD4+ T cells from PBMCs. The receptors shown here come from a man between 18 and 35 years old in good health. Some clones in this sample may be carry-over from other donors' samples. The CDR3 runs from the conserved cysteine through the conserved F or W. Fields, in order: clone size, V gene, J gene, D gene, CDR3 DNA, CDR3 protein. The D gene is left open where the match is weak. Clone size, where shown, is once, few, many, or a class for clones that have expanded.

.	TRBV6-1	TRBJ2-1	.	TGTGCCAGCACCCGGGACCAATACAATGAGCAGTTCTTC	CASTRDQYNEQFF
once	TRBV29-1	TRBJ2-4	.	TGCAGCGTCGGTACGACAGGGACTCCCAAAAACATTCAGTACTTC	CSVGTTGTPKNIQYF
.	TRBV10-3	TRBJ2-7	TRBD2	TGTGCCATCAGTGCGGACCTCCCGGGACTAGCCTACGAGCAGTACTTC	CAISADLPGLAYEQYF
.	TRBV11-2	TRBJ2-7	.	TGTGCCAGCAGCACTACCGCCTACGAGCAGTACTTC	CASSTTAYEQYF
once	TRBV28	TRBJ1-2	.	TGTGCCAGCCGGGCCTCTAGGGGGAGAAACTATGGCTACACCTTC	CASRASRGRNYGYTF
.	TRBV7-3	TRBJ1-3	.	TGTGCCAGCAGCTTCGGCAGGGATGACACCATATATTTT	CASSFGRDDTIYF
.	TRBV2	TRBJ2-5	.	TGTGCCAGCAGTGTGAGTCAAGAGACCCAGTACTTC	CASSVSQETQYF
.	TRBV4-1	TRBJ2-1	TRBD1	TGCGCCAGCAGCCAAGCGGTTCTGGGACAGGGGGCCTACAATGAGCAGTTCTTC	CASSQAVLGQGAYNEQFF
.	TRBV2	TRBJ2-3	TRBD2	TGTGCCAGCAGTGGTAGCGGGGGAGGTGAGGTTGCGCAGTATTTT	CASSGSGGGEVAQYF
.	TRBV9	TRBJ2-1	.	TGTGCCAGCAGCGTGAGAGGAGCGTACAGCTCCTACAATGAGCAGTTCTTC	CASSVRGAYSSYNEQFF
once	TRBV29-1	TRBJ2-7	.	TGCAGTGGGGGGCCGAGCTCCTACGAGCAGTACTTC	CSGGPSSYEQYF
.	TRBV9	TRBJ1-2	.	TGTGCCAGCAGCGCCCCCGAAGGGTTAGCCTATGGCTACACCTTC	CASSAPEGLAYGYTF
.	TRBV11-3	TRBJ2-2	.	TGTGCCAGCAGTTTGGGCCGGGGGGAGCTGTTTTTT	CASSLGRGELFF
.	TRBV5-1	TRBJ2-7	.	TGCGCCAGCAGCTTGGTTGTAGGGGGTACCTACGAGCAGTACTTC	CASSLVVGGTYEQYF
.	TRBV5-1	TRBJ2-3	TRBD2	TGCGCCAGCAGCCCTTTGACTAGCGGAGGGAGCACAGATACGCAGTATTTT	CASSPLTSGGSTDTQYF
.	TRBV4-2	TRBJ2-7	TRBD1	TGTGCCAGCAGCCAACCACAGGGGGGCTACGAGCAGTACTTC	CASSQPQGGYEQYF
.	TRBV5-6	TRBJ1-4	TRBD1	TGTGCCAGCAGCTTCTACGACAGGGTAACTAATGAAAAACTGTTTTTT	CASSFYDRVTNEKLFF
.	TRBV28	TRBJ1-2	TRBD1	TGTGCCAGCAGTCGCAGGGGACAGGGGGCTGGCTACACCTTC	CASSRRGQGAGYTF
.	TRBV11-2	TRBJ2-5	.	TGTGCCAGCAGCGCCACGAGACTTCTCTTCAAAGAGACCCAGTACTTC	CASSATRLLFKETQYF
once	TRBV15	TRBJ1-5	.	TGTGCCACCAGCAGAGACAGGGGCGGGATTGGGCATTTT	CATSRDRGGIGHF
.	TRBV5-4	TRBJ1-1	.	TGTGCCAGCAGCCCAGCGGGACTCATGAACACTGAAGCTTTCTTT	CASSPAGLMNTEAFF
.	TRBV2	TRBJ2-7	.	TGTGCCAGCAGTGAAAGTCTAGCGAGACGCGAGCAGTACTTC	CASSESLARREQYF
once	TRBV6-1	TRBJ2-7	.	TGTGCCAGCAGTGAAGTAGGGTCCGGGGGTCAATCCTACGAGCAGTACTTC	CASSEVGSGGQSYEQYF
.	TRBV5-1	TRBJ2-1	.	TGCGCCAGCAGCTTGGATGCGGGACCCTACAATGAGCAGTTCTTC	CASSLDAGPYNEQFF
.	TRBV4-2	TRBJ1-4	.	TGTGCCAGCAGCCAAGAGGTGGTTTGGGGAGGAAGTGAAAAACTGTTTTTT	CASSQEVVWGGSEKLFF
.	TRBV7-2	TRBJ1-2	TRBD1	TGTGCCAGCAGCTTAGCCCCGGTCGGGACAGGGGGCAAGAGTGGCTACACCTTC	CASSLAPVGTGGKSGYTF
.	TRBV6-6	TRBJ1-1	.	TGTGCCAGCACAGGTCAGGGCACTGAAGCTTTCTTT	CASTGQGTEAFF
.	TRBV30	TRBJ1-4	.	TGTGCCTGGAGTTTCCGGGCGGGGGGACGACTGTTTTTT	CAWSFRAGGRLFF
.	TRBV18	TRBJ2-7	.	TGTGCCAGCTCAAAACAGGATTCCCGCTTCGAGCAGTACTTC	CASSKQDSRFEQYF
once	TRBV18	TRBJ2-1	TRBD2	TGTGCCAGCTCACCCGGACTAGCGGGAGGTAACAATGAGCAGTTCTTC	CASSPGLAGGNNEQFF
once	TRBV29-1	TRBJ2-3	.	TGCAGCGCCAATAAGGAGTATTTT	CSANKEYF
.	TRBV30	TRBJ2-5	TRBD2	TGTGCCTGGTTACCGGGACTAGCTCCCCCGGAGACCCAGTACTTC	CAWLPGLAPPETQYF
.	TRBV29-1	TRBJ1-2	.	TGCAGCGTGGCCCAGTTTTATGGCTACACCTTC	CSVAQFYGYTF
.	TRBV10-3	TRBJ1-1	TRBD1	TGTGCCATCAGTGAGGGGACAGGGGCGAACACTGAAGCTTTCTTT	CAISEGTGANTEAFF
.	TRBV4-1	TRBJ2-3	TRBD2	TGCGCCAGCAGCCAACCTGGGCGGGAGAAGGGCACAGATACGCAGTATTTT	CASSQPGREKGTDTQYF
.	TRBV10-3	TRBJ1-5	TRBD1	TGTGCCATCAGTGAGGGGGGGACAGGGAGCAATCAGCCCCAGCATTTT	CAISEGGTGSNQPQHF
.	TRBV2	TRBJ2-4	.	TGTGCCAGCAGTGACGAGAGCAAAAACATTCAGTACTTC	CASSDESKNIQYF
.	TRBV19	TRBJ2-7	.	TGTGCCAGTAGTAGTGGTCGGGCAGGGGAAAACTACGAGCAGTACTTC	CASSSGRAGENYEQYF
.	TRBV5-1	TRBJ2-7	TRBD1	TGCGCCAGCTCTCCGGGACAGGGGGCCTACGAGCAGTACTTC	CASSPGQGAYEQYF
.	TRBV4-2	TRBJ1-4	TRBD1	TGTGCCAGCAGCCAAGAGGGGGGCAGGGGGGAGGAAAAACTGTTTTTT	CASSQEGGRGEEKLFF
.	TRBV6-5	TRBJ2-7	.	TGTGCCAGCCAGGGGTCTGCCTACGAGCAGTACTTC	CASQGSAYEQYF
.	TRBV6-1	TRBJ1-1	.	TGTGCCAGCAGTGAGCCAGGGATGAACACTGAAGCTTTCTTT	CASSEPGMNTEAFF
.	TRBV27	TRBJ2-6	.	TGTGCCAGCACTAACAAAGGGCTGGCTGGGGCCAACGTCCTGACTTTC	CASTNKGLAGANVLTF
.	TRBV15	TRBJ1-5	.	TGTGCCACCAGAAGGGACACTTATAGCAATCAGCCCCAGCATTTT	CATRRDTYSNQPQHF
.	TRBV9	TRBJ2-7	TRBD2	TGTGCCAGCAGTCCTAGCGGGAGCCCTGCCTACGAGCAGTACTTC	CASSPSGSPAYEQYF
once	TRBV5-1	TRBJ1-1	.	TGCGCCAGCAGCTTGGCCGCTGGGAGGGACACTGAAGCTTTCTTT	CASSLAAGRDTEAFF
.	TRBV6-6	TRBJ1-3	TRBD1	TGTGCCAGCAGTAACAGGGGAGGAGGAAACACCATATATTTT	CASSNRGGGNTIYF
.	TRBV4-2	TRBJ2-5	TRBD1	TGTGCCAGCAGCCAAGATCCTACAGGGGAAGAGACCCAGTACTTC	CASSQDPTGEETQYF
.	TRBV21-1	TRBJ2-1	.	TGTGCCAGCAGCAAAGGGACAGGACTAGCGGGGTACAATGAGCAGTTCTTC	CASSKGTGLAGYNEQFF
.	TRBV11-2	TRBJ2-7	.	TGTGCCAGCAGCTTAGACTACAGTGCGGGGGAGCAGTACTTC	CASSLDYSAGEQYF
.	TRBV6-6	TRBJ2-3	.	TGTGCCAGCAGTTTTTCGGACGGTAGCACAGATACGCAGTATTTT	CASSFSDGSTDTQYF